A single sample is the source of the 26 T cell receptor beta chains below, sequenced in a study of blood T cell repertoires in COVID-19. Profiled with immunoSEQ multiplex PCR; TCRdb holds only in-frame clones, not every one. This sample has 250,000 or so clones, with approximately 87% found just once. The sample consisted of peripheral blood. Source of these receptors: a man aged 55-75 years with acute or convalescent COVID-19.

The chain uses TRBV19 and TRBJ1-2; 12 positions agree with TRBD1. Looked up from germline, CDR1 is LNHDA and CDR2 is SQIVND (reference sequence). The junction had 9 bases not matched to a gene; V was cut back by 2 bases and J by 8 bases. The CDR3 has 16 residues. The CDR3 sequence is CASSIPPGQGAHGYTF. In DNA, the CDR3 is TGTGCCAGTAGTATACCCCCGGGACAGGGGGCACACGGCTACACCTTC.

The rearrangement links TRBV15 to TRBJ2-1; a weak D match, TRBD2 (5 bases). The V gene lost 1 base and the J gene lost 8 bases, with 18 bases spanning the gap. Germline V gives CDR1 LNHNV, CDR2 YYDKDF (reference sequence). The CDR3 sequence is 16 residues long. CDR3 sequence: CATSRVRRGRSDEQFF. DNA of the CDR3: TGTGCCACCAGCAGAGTCCGTCGGGGAAGGTCGGATGAGCAGTTCTTC.

The chain employs TRBV19 and TRBJ2-7, with D maybe TRBD1 (8 bases). The CDR3 totals 17 residues. Germline-derived CDR1 and CDR2 are LNHDA and SQIVND (reference sequence). V was trimmed by 4 bases and J by 3 bases, leaving 22 bases between them. CDR3 nucleotide sequence: TGTGCCAGTAGTACGGACAGGGAGTTGGCGGGAGACTACGAGCAGTACTTC. Translated, it gives CASSTDRELAGDYEQYF. Drawing the rest from reference TRBV19 and TRBJ2-7, the complete variable domain is DGGITQSPKYLFRKEGQNVTLSCEQNLNHDAMYWYRQDPGQGLRLIYYSQIVNDFQKGDIAEGYSVSREKKESFPLTVTSAQKNPTAFYLCASSTDRELAGDYEQYFGPGTRLTVT.

The chain carries TRBV19 and TRBJ1-4, with TRBD1 matching over 10 bases. CDR1 is LNHDA and CDR2 is SQIVND in the germline V gene (reference sequence). This CDR3 comprises 16 residues. Trimming took 2 bases from V and 5 from J; bases not matched to a gene: 5. The CDR3 loop is CASSISTGQGNEKLFF. DNA for the CDR3: TGTGCCAGTAGTATATCCACGGGACAGGGGAATGAAAAACTGTTTTTT.

V usage is TRBV7-2 and J usage is TRBJ2-7; 9 positions agree with TRBD2. The CDR3 contains 16 residues. In germline, CDR1 is SGHTA, CDR2 FQGNSA. J gave up 3 bases and V 1 base, and 7 bases lay outside the gene matches. DNA of the CDR3: TGTGCCAGCAGCTTAGATGGTAGCGGGAGTTTCTACGAGCAGTACTTC. This translates into CASSLDGSGSFYEQYF.

This clone has just a few counts. The chain carries TRBV24-1 and TRBJ1-1, with 9 bases that match TRBD1. In germline, CDR1 is KGHDR, CDR2 SFDVKD. The CDR3 spans 11 residues. Trimming took 7 bases from V and 10 from J; bases not matched to a gene: 3. The CDR3 loop reads CATRGQGRAFF. In nucleotides, the CDR3 is TGTGCCACCAGGGGACAGGGACGAGCTTTCTTT.

The gene calls are TRBV24-1 and TRBJ2-5; a possible D gene is TRBD2 (6 bases). With 3 bases removed from V and 3 bases from J, the gap between germline ends came to 13 bases. The CDR3 has 15 amino acids. Germline assignment: CDR1 KGHDR and CDR2 SFDVKD. For the CDR3, the DNA is TGTGCCACCAGTGATCAAGGGACTTCGAAAGAGACCCAGTACTTC. It specifies CATSDQGTSKETQYF.

Here the CDR3 DNA reads TGCGCCAGCAGCTCCAACTACAATGAGCAGTTCTTC. Protein sequence: CASSSNYNEQFF. The chain combines TRBV5-1 with TRBJ2-1; no definite D call. This CDR3 region has 12 residues. Germline assignment: CDR1 SGHRS and CDR2 YFSETQ. Trimming left V 3 bases short and J 3 bases short, with 4 bases between.

The V and J genes are TRBV19 and TRBJ1-5, with D possibly matching TRBD1 (6 bases). Trimming stripped 4 bases from V and 9 bases from J, with 13 bases between. CDR1 and CDR2 from the germline V gene are LNHDA and SQIVND (reference sequence). The CDR3 has 13 amino acids. The CDR3 nucleotides are TGTGCCAGTAGTAGTGACAGGAGCAGGCCCCAGCATTTT. Its protein is CASSSDRSRPQHF.

In this sample, this clone turned up once. The chain carries TRBV28 and TRBJ1-3; TRBD1 agrees at 7 bases. Germline CDR1 and CDR2: MDHEN and SYDVKM. The CDR3 sequence is 15 residues long. Trimming at V came to 6 bases and at J to 3 bases, leaving 8 bases not matched to a gene. The CDR3 region has the DNA TGTGCCAGCAGCCTAGGGGGACAGCGTGGAAACACCATATATTTT. It translates to CASSLGGQRGNTIYF.

Concerning this clone itself: This specimen includes other DNA sequences encoding the same CDR3. V usage is TRBV7-3 and J usage is TRBJ1-1, with a weak D call TRBD1 (5 bases). CDR3 size: 15 residues. V shed 0 bases and J shed 1 base, with 9 bases lying between them. The germline gives CDR1 SGHTA, CDR2 FQGTGA. The CDR3 DNA follows: TGTGCCAGCAGCTTAACCCGCAGGGAGAACACTGAAGCTTTCTTT. Amino acid sequence: CASSLTRRENTEAFF.

This chain connects TRBV27 to TRBJ2-5; possible D gene TRBD2, 6 bases. V was shortened by 3 bases and J by 1 base, with 9 bases between the two germline ends. The germline V gene encodes CDR1 MNHEY and CDR2 SMNVEV (reference sequence). The length of the CDR3 is 14 residues. For the CDR3, the DNA is TGTGCCAGCAGTTTTGGCGGGATCCAAGAGACCCAGTACTTC. This sequence encodes CASSFGGIQETQYF.

This sequence joins TRBV6-5 and TRBJ1-1; TRBD1 is a possible D gene (6 bases). Germline V gene sequence: CDR1 MNHEY, CDR2 SVGAGI. V lost 7 bases, J lost 0 bases, and 15 bases lay in between. This CDR3 has 15 amino acids. This CDR3 is CASTPTDRLNTEAFF. The DNA for the CDR3 is TGTGCCAGCACTCCCACGGACAGACTGAACACTGAAGCTTTCTTT.

The rearrangement links TRBV4-1 to TRBJ2-5, with TRBD2 identical over 10 bases. Germline CDR1 is MGHRA and CDR2 is YSYEKL. This CDR3 has 17 amino acids. The V and J ends lost 0 bases and 1 base, in that order; junction bases with no gene match: 5. The chain's CDR3 is CASSQDVTSGTQETQYF. The CDR3 coding sequence is TGCGCCAGCAGCCAAGATGTAACTAGCGGGACCCAAGAGACCCAGTACTTC.

V is TRBV21-1 and J is TRBJ1-5; the D segment call TRBD1 is taken from the table without a DNA check. TRBV21-1 constitutes a pseudogene. CDR3 length: 14 residues. CDR3 DNA: TGTGCCAGCAGCGAACAGGGGAGCAATCAGCCCCAGCATTTT. Translated: CASSEQGSNQPQHF.

This sequence joins TRBV11-3 and TRBJ2-5; D remains ambiguous. This CDR3 region has 12 residues. V lost 3 bases and J 4 bases, leaving 6 bases between the germline ends. Germline values: CDR1 SGHNT, CDR2 YENEEA. The chain's CDR3 is CASSLRRETQYF. In nucleotides, the CDR3 is TGTGCCAGCAGCTTGAGGCGAGAGACCCAGTACTTC.

The chain couples TRBV9 to TRBJ2-2; TRBD2 matches at 13 bases. Trimming at V came to 3 bases and at J to 9 bases, leaving 5 bases not matched to a gene. The CDR3 length is 15 residues. CDR1 is SGDLS, CDR2 YYNGEE, per germline. The CDR3 DNA follows: TGTGCCAGCAGCGGGCGGACTAGCGGGAGTCGGGAGCTGTTTTTT. Amino acid sequence: CASSGRTSGSRELFF.

The chain couples TRBV14 to TRBJ1-2; a weak D match, TRBD1 (5 bases). V was pared by 2 bases and J by 4 bases, with 14 bases between. CDR1 is SGHDN, CDR2 FVKESK, per germline. This CDR3 has 15 residues. This CDR3 is CASSQPGTASYGYTF. CDR3 nucleotides: TGTGCCAGCAGCCAACCCGGGACTGCGAGCTATGGCTACACCTTC.

V gene TRBV4-2 combines with J gene TRBJ2-3; D may be TRBD2 (6 bases). Per the germline V gene, CDR1 is LGHNA and CDR2 is YNFKEQ. CDR3 length equals 14 residues. V was shortened by 1 base and J by 2 bases, with 7 bases between the two germline ends. This chain's CDR3 is CASSQADYTDTQYF. In DNA, the CDR3 is TGTGCCAGCAGCCAAGCGGACTACACAGATACGCAGTATTTT.

CDR3 bases: TGTGCCAGCAGCCCGGACAGGGCCCACTTTGGAAACACCATATATTTT. Protein sequence: CASSPDRAHFGNTIYF. The V call is TRBV11-2, the J call TRBJ1-3; 8 bases agree with TRBD1. CDR3 length equals 16 residues. Germline loops: CDR1 SGHAT, CDR2 FQNNGV. V shed 5 bases, J shed 3 bases, and the junction held 9 bases outside the gene matches.

The J gene is TRBJ1-6, the V gene TRBV28; no definite D call. V was cut by 5 bases and J by 7 bases, with 21 bases left in between. This CDR3 spans 17 amino acids. Germline loops: CDR1 MDHEN, CDR2 SYDVKM. CDR3: CASSNPGRRLTNSPLHF. The CDR3 DNA reads TGTGCCAGCAGTAACCCCGGCCGACGACTCACAAATTCACCCCTCCACTTT. Full variable domain (rest looked up from reference TRBV28 and TRBJ1-6): DVKVTQSSRYLVKRTGEKVFLECVQDMDHENMFWYRQDPGLGLRLIYFSYDVKMKEKGDIPEGYSVSREKKERFSLILESASTNQTSMYLCASSNPGRRLTNSPLHFGNGTRLTVT.

The rearrangement joins TRBV19 to TRBJ2-7; 9 bases map to TRBD1. The trim removed 5 bases at V and 6 bases at J, leaving 8 bases unmatched. This CDR3 has 14 amino acids. Germline values: CDR1 LNHDA, CDR2 SQIVND (reference sequence). The chain's CDR3 is CASSVQGTGSEQYF. The DNA for the CDR3 is TGTGCCAGTAGTGTCCAGGGGACAGGGAGCGAGCAGTACTTC.

This chain links TRBV4-3 with TRBJ2-1, with D hard to call. Germline lookup yields CDR1 LGHNA and CDR2 YSLEER. This CDR3 has 14 amino acids. Trimming cost V 3 bases and J 0 bases, with 6 bases left between them. The chain's CDR3 is CASSQMASYNEQFF. CDR3 DNA sequence: TGCGCCAGCAGCCAGATGGCCTCCTACAATGAGCAGTTCTTC.

The gene calls are TRBV24-1 and TRBJ1-1, with TRBD1 as a possible D gene (5 bases). Germline CDR1 reads KGHDR; CDR2 reads SFDVKD. Trimming removed 3 bases from V and 0 bases from J, with 10 bases in between. The CDR3 length is 15 residues. The DNA of the CDR3 is TGTGCCACCAGTGATGCAGGAGGGGTGAACACTGAAGCTTTCTTT. Its translation is CATSDAGGVNTEAFF.

The rearrangement links TRBV19 to TRBJ2-1, with D maybe TRBD2 (6 bases). Trimming took off 2 bases at V and 4 bases at J, with 12 bases between the two ends. This CDR3 comprises 15 residues. The V gene's germline CDR1 is LNHDA and CDR2 SQIVND (reference sequence). CDR3 sequence reads: CASSILAYPYNEQFF. The CDR3 region has the DNA TGTGCCAGTAGTATACTAGCGTACCCTTACAATGAGCAGTTCTTC.

This chain uses TRBV10-3 with TRBJ1-1, with unresolved D. This CDR3 spans 14 amino acids. Trimming stripped 9 bases from V and 4 bases from J, with 18 bases between. The germline CDR1 and CDR2 sequences are ENHRY and SYGVKD. CDR3 DNA sequence: TGTGCCATGAGCGGAGGCGGAGATGGCACTGAAGCTTTCTTT. Protein: CAMSGGGDGTEAFF.